This record looks at one TCR beta chain sequence and its context. What this receptor recognizes is not known. No per-base quality is available; no much larger clone lies one base away. The data belong to a study of OX40 agonist ivuxolimab in advanced cancers. About the study as a whole: The costimulatory receptor OX40 (CD134) was targeted by ivuxolimab, a fully human IgG2 agonistic monoclonal antibody. Peripheral TCRbeta sequencing was intended to test whether TCR sequence diversity was altered and clonal T-cell expansion was caused by ivuxolimab. Among the roughly 52 dose-escalation patients, some 19 had hepatocellular carcinoma, 15 melanoma, 9 renal cell carcinoma and 9 head and neck cancer. Patients were allowed to have had prior anti-PD-1, anti-PD-L1 or anti-CTLA-4 therapy, and 40% to 45% of the dose-escalation patients had previously received checkpoint inhibitors. Intravenous ivuxolimab was administered to patients every 2 weeks at six dose levels: 0.01, 0.1, 0.3, 1.5, 3 and 10 mg/kg. A male proportion of around 83% and a mean age of roughly 58 years, ranging from roughly 20 to 80, were recorded for the dose-escalation cohort. The paper describes the monotherapy dose-escalation part (N ≈ 49 patients) of the phase I trial of ivuxolimab. Three dose-escalation patients achieved partial responses, one with hepatocellular carcinoma and two with cutaneous melanoma. Points the paper makes about the study in general: The antigen specificity of the peripheral T cells that underwent clonal expansion was not determined. Low levels of normalized T-cell clonal expansion were also shown by some nonresponding patients. At doses from 0.1 to 3.0 mg/kg, clonal expansion was seen in both CD4+ and CD8+ blood T cells between baseline and week 6. After ivuxolimab, more expanded clones were found on average in CD8+ T cells than in CD4+ T cells. In the 0.1-3.0 mg/kg groups, partial responders had among the lowest normalized peripheral clonal expansion, particularly in CD8+ T cells.

For sequencing of the TCRbeta CDR3 region, genomic DNA was extracted from the sorted cells. The immunoSEQ Assay was used to sequence the TCRbeta CDR3 regions. Not all clones reach the TCRdb copy of this immuneACCESS table, which keeps in-frame sequences only. Checked studies attribute under half of the gap to unresolved V genes and leave the rest unexplained. The sample table records 30,000 to 35,000 clones; roughly 89% of these occur just once. The ten most abundant clones make up under 45% of the sample. Patients with autoimmune disease history or receiving systemic immunosuppression were excluded from the trial. In every dose cohort, peripheral blood was drawn for TCR sequencing at baseline, cycle 4 day 1, and cycle 7 day 1. The samples were drawn from a first-in-human, open-label, multicenter phase I dose-escalation trial of ivuxolimab. Adults with locally advanced or metastatic head and neck squamous cell, hepatocellular, melanoma or renal cell carcinoma were enrolled in the trial. Before TCR sequencing, CD4+ T cells and CD8+ T cells were sorted from peripheral blood as separate populations.

From the cysteine up to the phenylalanine, the CDR3 has a length of 13 residues. Only CDR3 DNA remains: 39 bases, in frame from the first base. The germline V gene sets CDR1 to ENHRY and CDR2 to SYGVKD. V is pared back by 2 bases and J by 2 bases, with 7 bases lying between the germline termini. The chain was built from TRBV10-3 and TRBJ2-7; confidence is insufficient to name the D gene. This TCR came from an adult with an advanced solid tumor such as melanoma, head and neck, liver or kidney cancer. Sequencing was performed on CD4+ or CD8+ T cells sorted from blood, taken in a trial of the OX40 agonist ivuxolimab. The CDR3 protein is CAISEDITYEQYF. The nucleotides read TGTGCCATCAGTGAGGACATTACCTACGAGCAGTACTTC.